The subject of this entry is one T cell receptor (beta chain). The CDR3 is 14 residues long. The trim removed 6 bases at V and 6 bases at J, leaving 6 bases unmatched. CDR1 is MNHNS and CDR2 is SASEGT in the germline V gene. The data were taken from a study of shared clonotypes between healthy human individuals. Data came from immunoSEQ multiplex PCR; TCRdb stores just in-frame clones and leaves some out. The table shows about 2,500,000 clones, with 85% to 95% occurring only once. The TCR comes from a man younger than 30 in good health. The chain is built from TRBV6-1 and TRBJ1-5; 9 bases fit TRBD1. Sequencing was performed on naive CD4+ T cells sorted from blood. The subset is: CD45RA+ positively selected. The CDR3 region has the DNA TGTGCCAGCAGCGGACAGGGGAGGGCTCAGCCCCAGCATTTT. Translation gives CASSGQGRAQPQHF.